A selection of T cell receptor beta chains follows, all from one sample in a study of shared clonotypes between healthy human individuals. Libraries were prepared by immunoSEQ multiplex PCR; TCRdb keeps only in-frame clonotypes and omits some of them. This table holds roughly 1,600,000 clones, approximately 98.5% found once. Source material: naive CD4+ T cells sorted from blood. These receptors originate from a man aged 25-40 years in good health. Each CDR3 is given with its conserved first and last residue. The D gene is left open where the match is weak. Size tells how often a clone was seen (once, few, many) or the class of an expanded clone, and some rows leave it out.

D	V	size	J	CDR3	DNA
-	TRBV5-8	-	TRBJ1-4	CASSLRRLKEKLFF	TGTGCCAGCAGCTTGAGGCGGTTAAAGGAAAAACTGTTTTTT
-	TRBV28	-	TRBJ2-7	CASSFSTNELVTYEQYF	TGTGCCAGCAGTTTCTCGACTAATGAGTTGGTTACCTACGAGCAGTACTTC
TRBD1	TRBV29-1	once	TRBJ2-7	CSVGGGTGTYEQYF	TGCAGCGTTGGGGGCGGGACAGGCACCTACGAGCAGTACTTC
TRBD1	TRBV4-3	once	TRBJ1-5	CASSPHDHRGQPQHF	TGCGCCAGCAGCCCCCACGATCACAGGGGTCAGCCCCAGCATTTT
-	TRBV19	-	TRBJ2-7	CASSIASRTDSYEQYF	TGTGCCAGTAGTATAGCTTCCCGGACGGACTCCTACGAGCAGTACTTC
-	TRBV4-2	-	TRBJ2-7	CASSQSPAVHEQYF	TGTGCCAGCAGCCAATCTCCGGCGGTCCACGAGCAGTACTTC
-	TRBV29-1	-	TRBJ2-3	CSVPRGGLTDTQYF	TGCAGCGTACCTAGGGGAGGTCTCACAGATACGCAGTATTTT
TRBD1	TRBV5-1	-	TRBJ1-1	CASSLVGTGVEAFF	TGCGCCAGCAGCTTGGTGGGGACAGGGGTTGAAGCTTTCTTT
TRBD2	TRBV28	-	TRBJ2-7	CASSQSGSLIEQYF	TGTGCCAGCAGTCAAAGCGGGAGTTTGATCGAGCAGTACTTC
-	TRBV6-1	-	TRBJ1-5	CASSEMGGYQPQHF	TGTGCCAGCAGTGAAATGGGGGGGTATCAGCCCCAGCATTTT
-	TRBV29-1	-	TRBJ1-2	CSTRNFVSGYGYTF	TGCAGCACAAGAAACTTCGTTTCGGGCTATGGCTACACCTTC
-	TRBV4-3	-	TRBJ2-7	CASSQALREGGEQYF	TGCGCCAGCAGCCAAGCATTGCGGGAAGGGGGCGAGCAGTACTTC
-	TRBV2	-	TRBJ2-1	CASSPDSGAEQFF	TGTGCCAGCAGTCCGGACTCGGGCGCGGAGCAGTTCTTC
TRBD2	TRBV28	-	TRBJ2-1	CASSLTSGRISYNEQFF	TGTGCCAGCAGTTTGACTAGCGGGAGGATCTCCTACAATGAGCAGTTCTTC
-	TRBV15	-	TRBJ2-3	CATSNRRTWTIGADTQYF	TGTGCCACCAGCAATCGGAGGACATGGACTATTGGGGCAGATACGCAGTATTTT
TRBD2	TRBV7-9	-	TRBJ2-1	CASSLTPGLAGGEQFF	TGTGCCAGCAGCTTGACCCCGGGACTAGCGGGAGGTGAGCAGTTCTTC
-	TRBV5-5	-	TRBJ2-1	CASSVGQRPYNEQFF	TGTGCCAGCAGCGTCGGACAGCGGCCATACAATGAGCAGTTCTTC
TRBD1	TRBV29-1	-	TRBJ2-1	CSVEGTVSGEQFF	TGCAGCGTTGAGGGGACAGTTTCTGGTGAGCAGTTCTTC
-	TRBV18	-	TRBJ1-1	CASSPRLTPMNTEAFF	TGTGCCAGCTCACCTCGATTGACACCGATGAACACTGAAGCTTTCTTT
-	TRBV7-2	-	TRBJ2-2	CASSLGRAGHPGTGELFF	TGTGCCAGCAGCTTAGGCCGCGCTGGGCACCCGGGAACCGGGGAGCTGTTTTTT
-	TRBV5-1	once	TRBJ2-1	CASSRRQVNVGHNEQFF	TGCGCCAGCAGCCGCAGACAGGTGAACGTAGGACACAATGAGCAGTTCTTC
-	TRBV5-6	-	TRBJ1-5	CASSLAVGGRSNQPQHF	TGTGCCAGCAGCCTGGCTGTGGGGGGGCGTAGCAATCAGCCCCAGCATTTT
-	TRBV5-5	-	TRBJ1-5	CASSYKQGWDQPQHF	TGTGCCAGCAGCTACAAACAGGGATGGGATCAGCCCCAGCATTTT
TRBD2	TRBV28	-	TRBJ2-7	CASSFVPGRLAGGQYTYEQYF	TGTGCCAGCAGTTTTGTCCCGGGTCGGCTAGCGGGAGGTCAGTATACCTACGAGCAGTACTTC
TRBD1	TRBV11-2	-	TRBJ1-1	CASSLRTGGALGTEAFF	TGTGCCAGCAGCCTCCGGACAGGGGGCGCTTTGGGGACTGAAGCTTTCTTT
-	TRBV30	-	TRBJ2-6	CAWRLAGANVLTF	TGTGCCTGGAGACTAGCTGGGGCCAACGTCCTGACTTTC
TRBD2	TRBV18	-	TRBJ2-1	CASNPGLAGVSSYNEQFF	TGTGCCAGTAATCCGGGACTAGCGGGAGTTAGCTCCTACAATGAGCAGTTCTTC
-	TRBV29-1	-	TRBJ2-5	CSIRQYQETQYF	TGCAGCATTAGACAGTACCAAGAGACCCAGTACTTC
-	TRBV7-8	-	TRBJ2-5	CASSIQTGTETQYF	TGTGCCAGCAGCATTCAAACAGGGACCGAGACCCAGTACTTC
-	TRBV7-9	-	TRBJ1-1	CASSPVHGGGGFEAFF	TGTGCCAGCAGCCCCGTTCATGGGGGGGGCGGATTTGAAGCTTTCTTT
TRBD1	TRBV11-3	-	TRBJ2-2	CASSLVQGAGELFF	TGTGCCAGCAGCTTAGTACAGGGGGCCGGGGAGCTGTTTTTT
TRBD1	TRBV6-6	-	TRBJ1-5	CAAAGGPRNQPQHF	TGTGCCGCAGCAGGGGGGCCGCGCAATCAGCCCCAGCATTTT
-	TRBV5-5	-	TRBJ2-1	CASSSGQPNLYNEQFF	TGTGCCAGCAGCTCCGGACAGCCCAATCTTTACAATGAGCAGTTCTTC